This T cell receptor beta chain was sequenced in a study of identical twins (dated by TCRdb to between 2015 and 2016). Regarding the study in general: TCR alpha and beta repertoires from monozygotic twins, unrelated adults of various ages and cord blood were deep-sequenced to test whether fetal clonotypes persist. To rule out contamination, the twin experiments were replicated at different times with different library preparation protocols.

Overall results and qualifications from the work: Abundant cord blood beta clonotypes carried fewer insertions; young adult naive repertoires showed a weaker similar trend, while memory repertoires showed none. Compared with coincidental sharing between unrelated individuals, an excess of low generation-probability sequences was observed among out-of-frame TCR alpha sequences shared between twins. In monozygotic twins, recombination models systematically underestimated out-of-frame TCR alpha sharing, but the models matched the sharing seen between unrelated individuals. Invariant T cells such as MAIT and iNKT could partly confound zero-insertion analyses, though diverse VJ usage argued against this for most clonotypes. Because the same donors could not be followed over many years, the conclusions depended on cross-sectional statistical analysis. In beta out-of-frame sequences, excess twin sharing was weaker, because having fewer shared sequences lowered the signal-to-noise ratio.

The CDR3 contains 15 residues, cysteine and phenylalanine counted. The retained sequence is limited to the CDR3, 45 bases, with the frame set at the first base. CDR1 is given as MGHRA and CDR2 as YSYEKL, both from the germline V gene. Trimming takes 3 bases from V and 5 bases from J, and the germline ends sit 16 bases apart. The library was produced with 5' RACE. Reads for this sample came from an Illumina HiSeq 2000. Template switching introduced a universal primer binding site; the final cDNA contained a unique molecular identifier, enabling accurate counting of TCR cDNA molecules. Specific primers in the conserved constant-segment region were used to synthesize first-strand cDNA for TCR alpha and beta chains. To control for contamination, every cDNA library was double barcoded, receiving both a SMART-Mk sample barcode and Illumina barcodes. TruSeq adapter sequences along with Illumina sample barcodes were introduced in two successive PCR steps. Sequencing of the TCR alpha and beta cDNA libraries was done on the Illumina HiSeq platform using custom primers. Regarding the original processing steps: Raw reads were processed with MiGEC to extract unique molecular identifiers, and MiXCR was used to determine CDR3 positions. Recombination models were inferred per individual with the repgenHMM and IGoR tools using an EM algorithm. The analysis of shared clonotypes was done with the tcR package in R, with sharing normalized by the product of cloneset sizes. To study raw recombination free of thymic and clonal selection effects, out-of-frame nonproductive sequences were analyzed. Clones were called with MiXCR by TCRdb after fastp trimmed the public reads at Q25, and only in-frame beta chains were retained. Entries that share a CDR3 protein sequence are merged under the most common genes and DNA. The V and J calls and clone size are TCRdb's, not the authors'. The sample includes around 570,000 distinct CDR3 sequences, with 9.5% to 10% observed a single time. Of the sample, roughly 3.2% is held by the ten largest clones.

This clonotype was observed a handful of times. It lacks a known antigen. No qualities accompany the bases; no much larger clone lies one base away. Every donor in the study was a healthy Caucasian. The twin cohort comprised three pairs of female monozygotic twins, all aged about 18 to 30 years. Peripheral blood mononuclear cells were the source from which RNA for the TCR libraries was isolated. These data were likewise used in another study, on yellow fever vaccine responses in identical twins. The second publication reports: According to the authors, in identical twins the way T cells responded to vaccination appeared partly convergent and partly personalized. In identical twins, the study followed T cell clones that responded to the vaccine with precision.

Sequencing input: PBMCs. The chain joins TRBV4-1 to TRBJ2-5; the best D guess is TRBD2, with 6 bases matching. This TCR derives from a woman in her late teens or twenties in good health. CDR3 loop: CASSHFGPGGETQYF. The nucleotide sequence is TGCGCCAGCAGCCATTTCGGGCCCGGAGGGGAGACCCAGTACTTC.